This entry lists 28 T cell receptor beta chains sequenced from one sample in a study of blood T cell repertoires in COVID-19. Using immunoSEQ multiplex PCR, the repertoire was profiled, and TCRdb retains in-frame clones only, with some absent. The sample holds under 250,000 clones, about four fifths seen once. Sequenced input: peripheral blood. These receptors originate from a man aged 50-59 years with active or convalescent COVID-19.

This clone was recorded only once. The V and J genes are TRBV28 and TRBJ2-1, with a tentative D call TRBD1 (8 bases). The CDR3 runs 14 residues. Between the trimmed V and J ends, which lost 3 bases and 9 bases, there was a span of 15 bases. In germline, CDR1 is MDHEN, CDR2 SYDVKM. The chain's CDR3 is CASSFPDREGEQFF. The CDR3 nucleotides read TGTGCCAGCAGTTTTCCGGACAGGGAGGGTGAGCAGTTCTTC.

Points on this clone: At the DNA level, this CDR3 is encoded by other sequences in the same sample as well. This chain uses TRBV7-9 with TRBJ2-5, with 10 nucleotides matching TRBD1. The germline V gene encodes CDR1 SEHNR and CDR2 FQNEAQ (reference sequence). V shed 1 base, J shed 1 base, and the junction held 0 bases outside the gene matches. The CDR3 length is 15 residues. CDR3 region: CASSLGTGGQETQYF. As DNA, the CDR3 is TGTGCCAGCAGCTTAGGGACAGGGGGCCAAGAGACCCAGTACTTC.

The genes are TRBV5-1 and TRBJ1-5; D remains unclear. The germline CDR1 and CDR2 sequences are SGHRS and YFSETQ. V was cut by 0 bases and J by 6 bases, with 10 bases left in between. There are 14 residues in the CDR3. CDR3 sequence (DNA): TGCGCCAGCAGCTTGGCCACGGGGATTCAGCCCCAGCATTTT. Residues: CASSLATGIQPQHF. Filled out from reference TRBV5-1 and TRBJ1-5, the complete variable domain reads KAGVTQTPRYLIKTRGQQVTLSCSPISGHRSVSWYQQTPGQGLQFLFEYFSETQRNKGNFPGRFSGRQFSNSRSEMNVSTLELGDSALYLCASSLATGIQPQHFGDGTRLSIL.

This clone was detected only a few times. The chain uses TRBV10-3 and TRBJ1-4; 8 bases match TRBD1. Per the germline V gene, CDR1 is ENHRY and CDR2 is SYGVKD. The CDR3 totals 15 residues. The V and J ends lost 3 bases and 4 bases, in that order; junction bases with no gene match: 4. The CDR3 nucleotides are TGTGCCATCAGTGATTGGGACAGGCTTAATGAAAAACTGTTTTTT. It is translated as CAISDWDRLNEKLFF.

The rearrangement uses TRBV5-4 and TRBJ1-2, with 10 bases matching TRBD1. The V and J ends lost 6 bases and 5 bases, in that order; junction bases with no gene match: 7. The CDR3 consists of 14 residues. Germline values: CDR1 SGHNT, CDR2 YYREEE (reference sequence). CDR3 residues: CASTLGGQGYGYTF. The DNA of the CDR3 is TGTGCCAGCACCCTAGGGGGACAGGGGTATGGCTACACCTTC.

The chain uses TRBV12-3 or TRBV12-4 and TRBJ1-2; 8 nucleotides line up with TRBD1. V trimming: 6 bases; J trimming: 3 bases; junction bases outside the gene matches: 3. There are 13 residues in the CDR3. This CDR3 reads CASSPTGDYGYTF. The CDR3 region has the DNA TGTGCCAGCAGCCCGACAGGGGACTATGGCTACACCTTC.

For the CDR3, the DNA is TGTGCCAGCTCACCGAGTTTCGGTAGCGGGATTCTCTCCTACAATGAGCAGTTCTTC. It specifies CASSPSFGSGILSYNEQFF. The V gene is TRBV18, the J gene TRBJ2-1; the match to TRBD2 covers 8 bases. CDR1 KGHSH and CDR2 LQKENI come from the germline V gene. The CDR3 is made up of 19 amino acids. The trim removed 3 bases at V and 0 bases at J, leaving 13 bases unmatched.

V is TRBV2 and J is TRBJ1-1, with D perhaps TRBD1 (6 bases). This CDR3 comprises 12 residues. Germline-derived CDR1 and CDR2 are SNHLY and FYNNEI. With 8 bases removed from V and 9 bases from J, the gap between germline ends came to 16 bases. CDR3 residues: CASCLDRNKAFF. DNA of the CDR3: TGTGCCAGCTGTCTAGACAGGAACAAAGCTTTCTTT.

This clone appeared a single time. V gene TRBV2 combines with J gene TRBJ2-3; 8 bases map to TRBD2. This CDR3 comprises 15 residues. V trimming: 4 bases; J trimming: 1 base; junction bases outside the gene matches: 4. Germline V gene lookup returns CDR1 SNHLY and CDR2 FYNNEI. CDR3 DNA sequence: TGTGCCAGCAGTGGTAGGCGGGGGGGCACAGATACGCAGTATTTT. Translated, it gives CASSGRRGGTDTQYF.

The V and J genes are TRBV5-4 and TRBJ2-1, with TRBD1 matching over 7 bases. This CDR3 region has 15 residues. Germline values: CDR1 SGHNT, CDR2 YYREEE (reference sequence). The junction had 3 bases not matched to a gene; V was cut back by 1 base and J by 2 bases. Here the CDR3 DNA reads TGTGCCAGCAGCTTGAGGCAGGGGGCCTACAATGAGCAGTTCTTC. Translated: CASSLRQGAYNEQFF. Together with reference TRBV5-4 and TRBJ2-1, the CDR3 gives the full variable domain: ETGVTQSPTHLIKTRGQQVTLRCSSQSGHNTVSWYQQALGQGPQFIFQYYREEENGRGNFPPRFSGLQFPNYSSELNVNALELDDSALYLCASSLRQGAYNEQFFGPGTRLTVL.

This sequence joins TRBV5-1 and TRBJ1-1; 12 positions agree with TRBD1. The V gene's germline CDR1 is SGHRS and CDR2 YFSETQ. The CDR3 is 15 amino acids. J lost 5 bases, V lost 4 bases, and 6 bases had no gene match. CDR3 residues: CASSPGQGAFTEAFF. CDR3 nucleotide sequence: TGCGCCAGCAGCCCGGGACAGGGGGCTTTTACTGAAGCTTTCTTT.

The chain couples TRBV9 to TRBJ1-3; TRBD1 agrees at 7 bases. This CDR3 contains 14 residues. Losses at the gene ends were 3 bases for V and 5 bases for J; bases not matched to a gene: 5. CDR1 and CDR2 from the germline V gene are SGDLS and YYNGEE. CDR3 nucleotides: TGTGCCAGCAGCGAGACAGGGCGGAGAAACACCATATATTTT. It codes for CASSETGRRNTIYF.

The chain joins TRBV7-9 to TRBJ2-7, with TRBD1 as a possible D gene (9 bases). CDR1 SEHNR and CDR2 FQNEAQ come from the germline V gene (reference sequence). The CDR3 length is 16 residues. Deletions cut 5 bases from V and 6 bases from J, with 23 bases between. The CDR3 DNA sequence: TGTGCCAGCAGCCCTAGCACAGGGGGCGCGGGAGGCGAGCAGTACTTC. Amino acid sequence: CASSPSTGGAGGEQYF.

This clone was detected only a few times. The gene calls are TRBV9 and TRBJ2-1; a possible D gene is TRBD2 (6 bases). Trimming shortened V by 4 bases and J by 0 bases, and 20 bases separated the two germline ends. The CDR3 is 18 residues long. Germline V gene sequence: CDR1 SGDLS, CDR2 YYNGEE. CDR3 in DNA: TGTGCCAGCAGCCCCACCCTGTCGGACGGGAGCTCCTACAATGAGCAGTTCTTC. This gives the protein CASSPTLSDGSSYNEQFF.

The V gene is TRBV5-1, the J gene TRBJ2-3, with D maybe TRBD1 (6 bases). Between the trimmed V and J ends, which lost 0 bases and 5 bases, there was a span of 10 bases. CDR1 SGHRS and CDR2 YFSETQ come from the germline V gene. The length of the CDR3 is 14 residues. CDR3 coding DNA: TGCGCCAGCAGCTTGGACAGGGCCAGAGATACGCAGTATTTT. Protein sequence: CASSLDRARDTQYF.

The DNA of the CDR3 is TGTGCCAGAAGGGGGGCAGAAGAGCCCGGGACAGGGCGGGCTTATAGCAATCAGCCCCAGCATTTT. Amino acids: CARRGAEEPGTGRAYSNQPQHF. This chain joins TRBV28 and TRBJ1-5, with 9 bases aligning to TRBD1. Losses at the gene ends were 9 bases for V and 0 bases for J; bases not matched to a gene: 27. The CDR3 contains 22 residues. The germline CDR1 and CDR2 sequences are MDHEN and SYDVKM.

As for this clone: Other DNA sequences in this specimen translate into the identical CDR3. The chain carries TRBV11-3 and TRBJ2-7; D is uncertain. The CDR3 sequence is 13 residues long. Germline CDR1 and CDR2: SGHNT and YENEEA. V gave up 2 bases and J gave up 1 base, with 6 bases separating them. DNA of the CDR3: TGTGCCAGCAGCTTAACCAGTTCCTACGAGCAGTACTTC. Translation gives CASSLTSSYEQYF.

The chain couples TRBV7-2 to TRBJ2-1; 8 bases align to TRBD2. Germline-derived CDR1 and CDR2 are SGHTA and FQGNSA. With V trimmed by 3 bases and J by 7 bases, 11 bases remained unmatched. The CDR3 runs 16 residues. DNA for the CDR3: TGTGCCAGCAGCTTCCGACTAGCGACATCAGGGAATGAGCAGTTCTTC. It is translated as CASSFRLATSGNEQFF.

The chain combines TRBV7-8 with TRBJ1-3, with TRBD1 matching 7 bases. Germline V CDR1 and CDR2: SGHVS, FQNEAQ. Trimming took 5 bases from V and 4 from J; bases not matched to a gene: 20. The CDR3 runs 19 residues. The DNA for the CDR3 is TGTGCCAGCAGCCCCCAAAAGACCCGACAGGGAAGATCCGGAAACACCATATATTTT. Protein product: CASSPQKTRQGRSGNTIYF. The full variable domain, in which reference TRBV7-8 and TRBJ1-3 provide the parts outside the CDR3, is GAGVSQSPRYKVAKRGQDVALRCDPISGHVSLFWYQQALGQGPEFLTYFQNEAQLDKSGLPSDRFFAERPEGSVSTLKIQRTQQEDSAVYLCASSPQKTRQGRSGNTIYFGEGSWLTVV.

This clone was detected once. The gene calls are TRBV6-5 and TRBJ1-2, with D maybe TRBD1 (6 bases). Trimming removed 8 bases at V and 5 bases at J, with 15 bases between. The CDR3 runs to 13 residues. Germline V CDR1 and CDR2: MNHEY, SVGAGI. CDR3 amino acids: CASGVGQTYGYTF. CDR3 bases: TGTGCCAGCGGGGTCGGACAGACTTATGGCTACACCTTC.

The CDR3 reads CASSTRRQGATTEAFF. In DNA, the CDR3 is TGTGCCAGTAGTACTCGGAGGCAGGGGGCGACCACTGAAGCTTTCTTT. This chain uses TRBV19 with TRBJ1-1; 8 positions agree with TRBD1. The V gene end was trimmed by 4 bases and the J gene end by 4 bases; junction bases not matched to a gene: 11. Germline CDR1 is LNHDA and CDR2 is SQIVND (reference sequence). The CDR3 is 16 residues long.

CDR3 nucleotides: TGTGCCAGCAGTACCGGGACAGTAGGAGGCTACACCTTC. This encodes CASSTGTVGGYTF. The chain has TRBV12-3 or TRBV12-4 and TRBJ1-2; 7 bases align to TRBD1. J gave up 8 bases and V 5 bases, and 8 bases lay outside the gene matches. This CDR3 has 13 amino acids.

The gene calls are TRBV10-3 and TRBJ2-2; weak D call: TRBD1 (5 bases). Germline V gene lookup returns CDR1 ENHRY and CDR2 SYGVKD. This CDR3 is built from 17 residues. The V gene lost 6 bases and the J gene lost 1 base, with 18 bases spanning the gap. CDR3 region: CAISEGLLTGNTGELFF. CDR3 in DNA: TGTGCCATCAGCGAAGGGCTCTTAACAGGGAACACCGGGGAGCTGTTTTTT.

The chain links TRBV29-1 to TRBJ1-4, with no clear D. The germline gives CDR1 SQVTM, CDR2 ANQGSEA. V lost 8 bases and J 8 bases, leaving 12 bases between the germline ends. The CDR3 contains 11 residues. The CDR3: CSILHGEKLFF. In DNA, the CDR3 is TGCAGCATCCTCCATGGCGAAAAACTGTTTTTT.

CDR3 protein: CASSSTDRSYQPQHF. The CDR3 coding sequence is TGTGCCAGCTCATCCACTGACAGGAGTTATCAGCCCCAGCATTTT. V and J are TRBV18 and TRBJ1-5; tentatively, D is TRBD1 (6 bases). V lost 5 bases, J lost 5 bases, and 16 bases lay in between. The germline V gene encodes CDR1 KGHSH and CDR2 LQKENI. This CDR3 region has 15 residues.

This sequence joins TRBV7-9 and TRBJ1-2; D gene unclear. The V end lost 5 bases, the J end lost 1 base, and 14 bases lay between the germline ends. CDR3 length: 15 amino acids. In germline, CDR1 is SEHNR, CDR2 FQNEAQ (reference sequence). The CDR3 DNA reads as TGTGCCAGCAGCCAAAAGGACGGGGATAACTATGGCTACACCTTC. It translates to CASSQKDGDNYGYTF.

V is TRBV10-2 and J is TRBJ1-1; D unclear. The CDR3 is 13 amino acids. CDR1 is WSHSY and CDR2 is SAAADI in the germline V gene. Trimming stripped 6 bases from V and 0 bases from J, with 8 bases between. The CDR3 DNA follows: TGCGCCAGCAGCGCAAGCATGAACACTGAAGCTTTCTTT. Its protein is CASSASMNTEAFF.

This clone was picked up a small number of times. V gene TRBV28 combines with J gene TRBJ2-3; 8 nucleotides match TRBD1. CDR3 size: 17 residues. Germline V gene lookup returns CDR1 MDHEN and CDR2 SYDVKM. Trimming took 1 base from V and 2 from J; bases not matched to a gene: 8. The CDR3 sequence: CASSLSLRQGITDTQYF. The DNA of the CDR3 is TGTGCCAGCAGTTTATCTTTAAGACAGGGGATCACAGATACGCAGTATTTT.